The table lists the clone carrying this T cell receptor (beta chain) with a few counts. Its antigen remains unidentified. Looked up from germline, CDR1 is SGHTA and CDR2 is FQGNSA. The junction had 13 bases not matched to a gene; V was cut back by 1 base and J by 7 bases. CDR3 length equals 17 residues. The sample is drawn from a study of T cell repertoires in cytomegalovirus infection. Across the study: Well-studied HLA-B-restricted epitopes and recently identified HLA-C-restricted epitopes of CMV were both used in the study. Public TCR beta signatures marked donors with CMV infection and the matching HLA.

Each CDR3 protein is one row after TCRdb ran MiXCR on the reads. The table has some 590,000 distinct CDR3 sequences, around two fifths seen once. This chain connects TRBV7-2 to TRBJ2-5, with 9 bases fitting TRBD2. The sequence was obtained from a human donor in good health (CMV status not recorded). Some clones in this sample may be carry-over from other donors' samples. The sequenced sample was cultured PBMCs, obtained from culture after CMV antigen stimulation. For the CDR3, the DNA is TGTGCCAGCAGCTTAGGGAGAGGGACTAGCCTCGGGGGGACCCAGTACTTC. Translation: CASSLGRGTSLGGTQYF.